This T cell receptor (beta chain) was documented in a study of cytomegalovirus exposure and HLA in healthy donors (dated 2017 in TCRdb). Regarding the research as a whole: In an earlier analysis of several hundred of the donors, approximately 300 Gb of sequence data and 90 million to 130 million unique TCR beta sequences from about 179 million T cells were reported. The number of donors typed differed by locus, with about 629-640 for A, B, C, DRB1 and DQB1, about 500 for DQA1, about 610 for DPA1, and 472 for DPB1. The T cell repertoires of under 750 subjects were profiled by immunosequencing and related to cytomegalovirus serostatus. Of the roughly 410 genotyped donors, less than 90% were placed in the genetic ancestry cluster associated with self-reported Caucasian donors. To decide whether each TCR beta V gene segment behaved as functional or pseudogenic, an earlier analysis of over 500 of the donors relied on high-throughput TCR beta sequencing. HLA typing covered class I and class II loci at four-digit resolution. The study combined high-throughput TCR immunosequencing, statistical association of individual TCRs with disease status, and machine learning to predict cytomegalovirus infection status. Donor age, sex, ethnicity and CMV serostatus were compiled together with the repertoire data. Genome-wide SNP genotypes for about 65% of the 666 donors were used in a later genetic analysis, which treated that subset as a discovery cohort. Because of strong linkage in the cohort, roughly 5 DR-DQ haplotypes were treated as single units for association and clustering. Approximately 300 gigabases of sequencing data and 70 million to 95 million unique TCR sequences made up an early release that covered under 750 HLA-typed donors. Every discovery cohort repertoire had been produced on one sequencing platform. The later analysis used no new phenotypic data to find candidate immune exposures, relying instead on TCR beta sequences and their occurrence across donors. The study was designed to test whether signatures of past pathogen exposure could be identified by cataloging public T cell receptors. Among approximately 370 genotyped donors of the cohort, an average of roughly 230,000 unique TCR beta nucleotide sequences was sequenced per donor, of which about 19% were non-productive. To study patterns of TCR occurrence, a later analysis re-analyzed previously published TCR beta repertoires from 666 donors and added high-resolution HLA genotyping. In addition to the first cohort of 666 subjects, a separate validation cohort of under 150 different subjects was used. Results and caveats for the whole study, not just this receptor: When HLA alleles, especially DR and DQ, strongly co-occurred, TCR associations were difficult to assign to individual alleles. A later analysis associated 16,951 TCR beta sequences with specific HLA alleles at a false discovery rate of 0.05. In a later analysis, HLA-associated TCR beta chains were found to be more clonally expanded and to have lower generation probabilities than equally common non-associated chains. For the cohort, immune exposure information was limited to CMV serostatus. According to a later analysis, parvovirus B19, influenza, CMV and Epstein-Barr virus appeared linked to several top co-occurrence clusters. In a later analysis, the rate of TCR association differed among HLA loci, with DRB1 alleles having the most associated TCRs and HLA-C alleles having the fewest. Some IMGT-functional V segments, including TRBV6-2 and TRBV6-3, could not be told apart with the 87-base-pair reads, so those segments were excluded. The authors suggested that the approach could potentially be generalized to other disease states and immunological phenotypes. Only TCR beta chains were sequenced in this cohort, and the absence of alpha or paired-chain data limited detectable features. The classifier was reported to diagnose cytomegalovirus status with high specificity and sensitivity in both the original and validation cohorts. Seventeen rarely observed V segments, including chromosome 9 orphons, were excluded from the earlier analysis of some 590 of the donors because counts were too low. According to a later analysis, most CMV-associated TCR beta chains appeared to be HLA-restricted, and the HLA associations seemed to be driven largely by CMV exposure. A further reported finding was that TCR beta sequences accurately predicted the HLA-A and HLA-B alleles for most subjects in the first cohort. A group of highly shared sequence variants was considered likely to be a technical artifact of the sequencing pipeline. While some public TCRs were present in many individuals, most TCR sequences turned up only very rarely across donors. In the study, approximately 160 TCR beta chains were listed as associated with cytomegalovirus. Correlated functional status among segregating V segments might reflect linkage disequilibrium, but an unknown experimental factor could not be ruled out. Sequencing depth was assumed to be roughly uniform across donors in the presence/absence analyses, though that assumption may not hold. Because some donors lacked HLA typing at each locus, the association tests relied only on the typed subset. In a later genetic analysis, fewer N-insertions in productive TCRs were reported among donors in an Asian-associated ancestry cluster than the 666-donor mean. In vitro tests confirmed that three of the cytomegalovirus-associated TCR beta chains recognize cytomegalovirus antigens. An earlier analysis of roughly 570 of the donors showed that most TCR beta V segments appeared in productive rearrangements either about 87% or about 30% of the time, which broadly matched IMGT annotations. In a later genetic analysis, a missense DCLRE1C variant was associated with V-gene and J-gene trimming of TCR beta chains, and the association was replicated in an independent cohort.

From V the trimming removes 1 base and from J it removes 7 bases, while the gene matches leave 7 bases of the junction unaccounted for. The CDR3 runs 16 amino acids, cysteine and phenylalanine included. Just CDR3 DNA is preserved here, 48 bases in frame from base 1. In the germline V gene, CDR1 corresponds to SNHLY and CDR2 to FYNNEI. About this clone itself: What this receptor recognizes is not known.

The cohort was made up of roughly 670 healthy bone marrow donors. At the time of sampling, all cohort members were nominally healthy, though unrecorded immune exposures were likely present. The donor was CMV seropositive and belonged to the group of about 290 seropositive cohort members. Each donor provided a peripheral blood sample, and peripheral blood mononuclear cells were used for TCR beta sequencing. Genomic DNA extraction from the blood cell samples was performed with the Qiagen DNeasy Blood Extraction Kit. The protocol used for the library was the immunoSEQ multiplex PCR assay. For the multiplex PCR, a mixture combining 60 forward primers for TCR Vbeta segments and 13 reverse primers for TCR Jbeta segments was used. The CDR3 region of rearranged TCR beta genes was amplified from genomic DNA with a multiplex PCR assay. The amplified TCR beta libraries were sequenced on the Illumina HiSeq System as 87-base-pair reads. The paper's data handling went like this. Across the 666 repertoires, a later analysis counted approximately 83 million unique TCR beta chains, some 11 million of which were shared by at least two donors. Raw reads were error-corrected and collapsed into unique sequences by a nearest-neighbor algorithm in which closely related sequences were merged to remove PCR and sequencing errors. Alignment of CDR3 sequences to IMGT reference sequences was used to assign V, D and J gene segments. For a sequence to be retained, at least a six-nucleotide match to both a V gene segment and a J gene segment was required. A rearrangement was called productive if the CDR3 had no stop codons and remained in frame with V and J, and every other rearrangement was called non-productive. Following IMGT convention, CDR3 was defined as the stretch from the second conserved V-encoded cysteine up to the conserved J-encoded phenylalanine. The earlier analysis of 587 of the donors excluded any sequence lacking an unambiguous match to a single V gene segment. An earlier analysis of roughly 590 of the donors called V segments functional above 56.7% productive rearrangements and segregating when the between-donor standard deviation exceeded 5%. To diagnose cytomegalovirus status from the catalog of TCR beta chain sequences, a statistical classification framework was built. In a later analysis, TCR nucleotide sequences were compared against IMGT/GENE-DB human TR gene sequences so that V and J genes could be assigned. The TCRdist pipeline was used in a later analysis to assign CDR3 sequences and most-parsimonious VDJ recombination scenarios. A later analysis defined each TCR beta chain by its CDR3 amino acid sequence plus V-gene family, and excluded reads lacking a unique V-gene family. To address suspected cross-contamination and a sequencing artifact, a later analysis removed roughly 640 highly shared, low-generation-probability nucleotide sequences. In a later analysis, a clonal expansion index for each public chain was calculated from normalized within-repertoire ranks of inferred template counts. In a later analysis, generation probabilities were computed with a VDJ recombination model fitted to out-of-frame rearrangements, and the resulting probabilities were checked against IGoR. In a later analysis, TCR-TCR, TCR-HLA and TCR-CMV co-occurrence was scored with hypergeometric tests, and a repertoire-size bias correction was applied to TCR pairs. To estimate false discovery rates, a later analysis permuted the HLA or CMV assignments 20 times. In a later analysis, co-occurring TCRs were grouped with DBSCAN, and TCRdist sequence similarity was added when clustering was performed within HLA-allele-positive subsets. Repertoires with fewer than 30,000 or more than 120,000 public chains were left out of co-occurrence clustering, as were about 5 repertoires with anomalous nucleotide sharing. The immuneACCESS repertoire file appears here via TCRdb, limited to in-frame rearrangements. These files lack a portion of the clones; in checked studies, under half of the deficit traces to unresolved V genes, and the cause of the others is not known. V and J calls and clone size come straight from that table; D and trimming were deduced from the DNA. The sample table on file contains roughly 73,000 clones. Around 13% of the sample belongs to the ten largest clones.

The sequence joins TRBV2 to TRBJ2-3, with 11 bases in between that match TRBD2. This receptor was taken from a man between 45 and 60 years old in good health and CMV-seropositive. The material sequenced was PBMCs. The base sequence is TGTGCCAGCAGTGAAGAATTTACTAGCGGGAGTCATACGCAGTATTTT. It translates as CASSEEFTSGSHTQYF.